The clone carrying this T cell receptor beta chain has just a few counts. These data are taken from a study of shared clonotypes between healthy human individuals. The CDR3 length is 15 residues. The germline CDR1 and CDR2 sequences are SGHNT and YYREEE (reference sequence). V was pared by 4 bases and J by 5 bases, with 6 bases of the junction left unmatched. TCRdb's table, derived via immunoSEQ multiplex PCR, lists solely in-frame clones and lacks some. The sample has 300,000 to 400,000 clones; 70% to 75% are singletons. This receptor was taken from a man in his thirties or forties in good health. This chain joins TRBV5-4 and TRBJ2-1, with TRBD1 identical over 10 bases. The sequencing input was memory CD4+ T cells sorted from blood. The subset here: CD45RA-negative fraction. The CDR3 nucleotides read TGTGCCAGCAGCGTCGACAGGGGGCTCCACAATGAGCAGTTCTTC. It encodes CASSVDRGLHNEQFF.